This TCR beta chain comes out of a study of cytotoxic CD8 clonotypes in ibrutinib-treated CLL. Background on the study: Within the patient group, about a dozen were relapsed/refractory and roughly 14 treatment-naive, and around 18 were IGHV unmutated. The sample average was about 260,000 productive templates and tens of thousands of productive rearrangements. Study findings and constraints: Baseline clonality was higher than in age-matched healthy donors and moved in step with circulating CD8+ T-cell counts.

TCRdb's table, derived via immunoSEQ multiplex PCR, lists solely in-frame clones and lacks some. The table lists some 300,000 clones, 80% of them singletons. Cryopreserved PBMCs were the source of around 2 micrograms of genomic DNA, which went to TCR beta libraries. Notes on this clone: Its matching antigen is unknown.

The V and J ends lost 4 bases and 3 bases, in that order; junction bases with no gene match: 9. The CDR3 is 17 residues long. Germline V gene sequence: CDR1 SGHRS, CDR2 YFSETQ. The sequence was collected from a human donor with chronic lymphocytic leukemia. Sequencing used PBMCs, obtained before ibrutinib treatment. The V call is TRBV5-1, the J call TRBJ2-1, with 11 bases matching TRBD2. The CDR3 DNA follows: TGCGCCAGCAGCCTGCGTCTAGCGGGAGGACTCTACAATGAGCAGTTCTTC. This sequence encodes CASSLRLAGGLYNEQFF.